These 19 T cell receptor beta chains were all obtained from the same sample, sequenced in a study of T-cell memory formation after mild COVID-19 (dated by TCRdb to the early 2020s). Library preparation employed 5' RACE. Sequenced using an Illumina NovaSeq 6000. Using fastp trimming at Q25 and MiXCR clonotype assembly, TCRdb reanalyzed the public sequencing data and kept in-frame beta chains. Entries are consolidated by CDR3 protein sequence, retaining the most common genes and DNA. Present in this sample are more than 400,000 distinct CDR3 sequences, around a sixth of which were seen just once. The leading ten clones occupy around an eighth of the sample. Sequenced sample: PBMCs or a T cell subset sorted from them (not recorded which). These receptor sequences come from an adult woman who had mild COVID-19 (a few samples of this study predate the infection). The sample titles of this study are shuffled in the database, so cell type and time point are left out; the donor was told from shared clones.

This clonotype was observed a few times. This rearrangement joins TRBV11-2 to TRBJ2-3; maybe TRBD2 (6 bases). The V end was cut by 0 bases, the J end by 2 bases, with 12 bases between. Per germline, CDR1 SGHAT and CDR2 FQNNGV. This CDR3 contains 16 residues. The CDR3 loop reads CASSLDGGGITDTQYF. Here the CDR3 DNA reads TGTGCCAGCAGCTTAGATGGGGGAGGAATCACAGATACGCAGTATTTT. The variable domain in full, completed from reference TRBV11-2 and TRBJ2-3, reads EAGVAQSPRYKIIEKRQSVAFWCNPISGHATLYWYQQILGQGPKLLIQFQNNGVVDDSQLPKDRFSAERLKGVDSTLKIQPAKLEDSAVYLCASSLDGGGITDTQYFGPGTRLTVL.

Only a few counts were recorded for this clonotype. The rearrangement joins TRBV4-3 to TRBJ2-1, with D possibly being TRBD2 (6 bases). The CDR3 has 13 residues. Trimming took off 2 bases at V and 7 bases at J, with 9 bases between the two ends. Germline V gene sequence: CDR1 LGHNA, CDR2 YSLEER. CDR3 sequence: CASSQPAGNEQFF. CDR3 sequence (DNA): TGCGCCAGCAGCCAACCCGCGGGGAATGAGCAGTTCTTC.

This clonotype appeared a few times. The chain is built from TRBV19 and TRBJ2-2; 8 positions match TRBD2. J lost 3 bases, V lost 3 bases, and 3 bases had no gene match. From germline, CDR1 is LNHDA and CDR2 SQIVND (reference sequence). This CDR3 comprises 15 residues. In nucleotides, the CDR3 is TGTGCCAGTAGTATCAGCGGGAGCTACACCGGGGAGCTGTTTTTT. It yields the protein CASSISGSYTGELFF.

This clonotype has a handful of counts. V is TRBV12-3 or TRBV12-4 and J is TRBJ2-7; perhaps TRBD2 as D (6 bases). V lost 5 bases and J lost 2, with 16 bases in between. This CDR3 has 15 residues. CDR3 in amino acids: CASSAGTQLTYEQYF. Here the CDR3 DNA reads TGTGCCAGCAGTGCCGGGACTCAGCTTACCTACGAGCAGTACTTC.

This clonotype has a handful of counts. V gene TRBV24-1 combines with J gene TRBJ1-5; D not certain. Trimming took 9 bases from V and 6 from J, leaving 14 bases between them. This CDR3 region has 13 residues. CDR1 and CDR2 (germline): KGHDR, SFDVKD. In nucleotides, the CDR3 is TGTGCCACCTTGGGAGGGCCCGGTCAGCCCCAGCATTTT. The encoded protein is CATLGGPGQPQHF.

The table lists this clonotype with a few counts. The chain couples TRBV24-1 to TRBJ2-1; 12 bases match TRBD2. The CDR3 spans 16 residues. Germline V CDR1 and CDR2: KGHDR, SFDVKD. V dropped 8 bases and J dropped 4; count of bases not matched to a gene: 8. Here the CDR3 reads CATKGASGRGYNEQFF. CDR3 sequence (DNA): TGTGCCACCAAGGGAGCTAGCGGGAGGGGATACAATGAGCAGTTCTTC.

This clonotype was seen a handful of times. The genes are TRBV5-4 and TRBJ2-7; D is perhaps TRBD1 (6 bases). Trimming pared 4 bases from V and 0 bases from J, leaving 14 bases between. CDR1 is SGHNT, CDR2 YYREEE, per germline (reference sequence). The CDR3 runs 15 residues. This CDR3 reads CASSGPGHISYEQYF. The DNA for the CDR3 is TGTGCCAGCAGCGGTCCGGGACATATCTCCTACGAGCAGTACTTC.

This clonotype was recorded many times. The chain combines TRBV4-1 with TRBJ1-4; the D gene is possibly TRBD1 (6 bases). Trimming took off 1 base at V and 0 bases at J, with 12 bases between the two ends. Germline lookup yields CDR1 MGHRA and CDR2 YSYEKL. The CDR3 has 17 amino acids. The CDR3 DNA sequence: TGCGCCAGCAGCCAAGCCCCACACAGGGCAACTAATGAAAAACTGTTTTTT. Translating gives CASSQAPHRATNEKLFF.

This clonotype was observed a handful of times. The rearrangement uses TRBV7-2 and TRBJ2-5; D ambiguous. The CDR3 runs 16 residues. Germline lookup yields CDR1 SGHTA and CDR2 FQGNSA. The V end lost 1 base, the J end lost 1 base, and 13 bases lay between the germline ends. For the CDR3, the DNA is TGTGCCAGCAGCTTAGTTCGGACCGGACCCCAAGAGACCCAGTACTTC. As protein: CASSLVRTGPQETQYF. Full variable domain (outside the CDR3, taken from reference TRBV7-2 and TRBJ2-5): GAGVSQSPSNKVTEKGKDVELRCDPISGHTALYWYRQSLGQGLEFLIYFQGNSAPDKSGLPSDRFSAERTGGSVSTLTIQRTQQEDSAVYLCASSLVRTGPQETQYFGPGTRLLVL.

This clonotype has just a few counts. The gene calls are TRBV3-1 and TRBJ2-7; D is tentatively TRBD1 or TRBD2 (6 bases each). This CDR3 region has 15 residues. Trimming took 1 base from V and 6 from J, leaving 16 bases between them. Germline V CDR1 and CDR2: LGHDT, YNNKEL (reference sequence). CDR3 nucleotide sequence: TGTGCCAGCAGCCAAGGGGGGGCCCCTCTGGGCGAGCAGTACTTC. This codes for CASSQGGAPLGEQYF.

The chain employs TRBV5-1 and TRBJ1-1; tentative D call: TRBD1 (5 bases). The CDR3 has 13 residues. The germline V gene encodes CDR1 SGHRS and CDR2 YFSETQ. The V end was cut by 4 bases, the J end by 1 base, with 8 bases between. The CDR3 bases are TGCGCCAGCAGCGCAGACAGGAACACTGAAGCTTTCTTT. Translated, it gives CASSADRNTEAFF.

J is TRBJ2-5 and V is TRBV12-5; TRBD1 agrees at 8 bases. The CDR3 is 14 residues long. Germline CDR1 LGHNT, CDR2 FRNRAP. The J segment lost 4 bases and the V segment lost 5 bases, leaving 6 bases of the junction unmatched. In DNA form, the CDR3 reads TGTGCTAGTGGTCCTGGACAGGGACCAGAGACCCAGTACTTC. It codes for CASGPGQGPETQYF. Using reference TRBV12-5 and TRBJ2-5 for the parts outside the CDR3, the full variable domain is DARVTQTPRHKVTEMGQEVTMRCQPILGHNTVFWYRQTMMQGLELLAYFRNRAPLDDSGMPKDRFSAEMPDATLATLKIQPSEPRDSAVYFCASGPGQGPETQYFGPGTRLLVL.

The chain combines TRBV9 with TRBJ2-7, with D hard to call. The CDR3 runs to 15 residues. The germline CDR1 and CDR2 sequences are SGDLS and YYNGEE. Trimming took off 0 bases at V and 3 bases at J, with 13 bases between the two ends. The CDR3 nucleotides read TGTGCCAGCAGCGTAGCTGGCAGCCACTACTACGAGCAGTACTTC. Encoded protein: CASSVAGSHYYEQYF.

Comments on this clonotype: A clone one base away is much larger, so this may be a read error. The genes are TRBV4-1 and TRBJ1-1; possible D gene TRBD1, 5 bases. The length of the CDR3 is 14 residues. The germline V gene encodes CDR1 MGHRA and CDR2 YSYEKL. Written as DNA, the CDR3 is TGCGCCAGCAGCAAAGATAACGGGGGGTCTGAAGCTTTCTTT. Its translation: CASSKDNGGSEAFF.

The chain is built from TRBV10-3 and TRBJ2-7; D is ambiguous. Trimming cost V 3 bases and J 3 bases, with 6 bases left between them. Per germline, CDR1 ENHRY and CDR2 SYGVKD. The CDR3 spans 12 residues. The CDR3 DNA reads as TGTGCCATCAGTGATACTGTCTACGAGCAGTACTTC. Protein product: CAISDTVYEQYF.

The V gene is TRBV2, the J gene TRBJ2-1, with 12 bases lining up with TRBD2. V dropped 2 bases and J dropped 9; count of bases not matched to a gene: 8. Germline CDR1 and CDR2: SNHLY and FYNNEI. This CDR3 contains 16 residues. CDR3 region: CASSELSLAGGSEQFF. CDR3 nucleotides: TGTGCCAGCAGTGAATTATCCCTAGCGGGAGGGTCTGAGCAGTTCTTC.

This clonotype turned up a few times. The gene calls are TRBV19 and TRBJ1-2; tentatively, D is TRBD1 (6 bases). CDR3 length equals 14 residues. V lost 5 bases and J 6 bases, leaving 16 bases between the germline ends. Germline V gene data show CDR1 as LNHDA and CDR2 as SQIVND (reference sequence). In DNA, the CDR3 is TGTGCCAGTAGTCCCCGACAGGAAAATGATGGCTACACCTTC. It specifies CASSPRQENDGYTF.

In this sample, this clonotype turned up a few times. V is TRBV6-1 and J is TRBJ1-2; 10 nucleotides match TRBD1. This CDR3 contains 18 residues. Germline trimming cut 8 bases from V and 0 bases from J; bases unmatched to any gene: 15. Germline V gives CDR1 MNHNS, CDR2 SASEGT. In nucleotides, the CDR3 is TGTGCCAGCTTCGTGAACCGGGACAGGGGACCCCCTAACTATGGCTACACCTTC. Encoded protein: CASFVNRDRGPPNYGYTF.

The sample holds a few counts of this clonotype. This chain links TRBV12-3 or TRBV12-4 with TRBJ1-1, with TRBD1 matching 9 bases. Trimming took 7 bases from V and 8 from J; bases not matched to a gene: 14. The CDR3 is made up of 15 amino acids. The CDR3 is CASITRPGQGQEAFF. The DNA for the CDR3 is TGTGCCAGCATCACGCGGCCTGGACAGGGGCAAGAAGCTTTCTTT.